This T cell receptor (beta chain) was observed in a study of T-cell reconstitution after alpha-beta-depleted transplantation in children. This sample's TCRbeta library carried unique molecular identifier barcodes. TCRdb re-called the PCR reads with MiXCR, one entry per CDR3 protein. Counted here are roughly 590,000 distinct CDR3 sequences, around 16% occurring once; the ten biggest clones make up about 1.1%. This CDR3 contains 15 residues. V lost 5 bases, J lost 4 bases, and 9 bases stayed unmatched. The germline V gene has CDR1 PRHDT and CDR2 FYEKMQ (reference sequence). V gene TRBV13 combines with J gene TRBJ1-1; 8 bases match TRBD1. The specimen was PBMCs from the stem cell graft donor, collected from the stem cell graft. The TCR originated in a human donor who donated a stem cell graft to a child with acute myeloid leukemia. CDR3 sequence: CASSRRTGKITEAFF. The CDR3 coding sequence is TGTGCCAGCAGCCGCCGGACAGGGAAGATCACTGAAGCTTTCTTT.